The 22 T cell receptor beta chains below all came from one sample that was sequenced in a study of T cell repertoires in cytomegalovirus infection. These TCRs' antigens remain unknown. TCRdb ran MiXCR on the reads and lists one entry per CDR3 protein. The data show roughly 990,000 distinct CDR3 sequences, 30% to 40% seen once. The sequencing used cultured CD8+ T cells from PBMCs, collected from culture after CMV antigen stimulation. The receptor source for this set is a human donor in good health (CMV status not recorded). Some clones in this sample may be carry-over from other donors' samples.

There are a few counts of this clonotype. The V and J genes are TRBV6-2 or TRBV6-3 and TRBJ2-2; 7 bases match TRBD2. The trim removed 2 bases at V and 4 bases at J, leaving 4 bases unmatched. The CDR3 is 15 amino acids. The germline gives CDR1 MNHEY, CDR2 SVGEGT. In DNA, the CDR3 is TGTGCCAGCAGTTACGTGTCGGGAGGCACCGGGGAGCTGTTTTTT. This gives the protein CASSYVSGGTGELFF.

The V gene is TRBV6-6, the J gene TRBJ2-2, with 9 bases identical to TRBD1. With 0 bases clipped from V and 5 bases from J, the junction kept 16 bases outside the gene matches. The CDR3 contains 20 residues. Per the germline V gene, CDR1 is MNHNY and CDR2 is SVGAGI (reference sequence). CDR3 amino acids: CASSYSRGQGRGRGTGELFF. The DNA for the CDR3 is TGTGCCAGCAGTTACTCCCGGGGACAGGGTCGAGGTCGGGGGACCGGGGAGCTGTTTTTT.

This sequence joins TRBV7-6 and TRBJ2-1, with TRBD2 matching 14 bases. This CDR3 has 18 residues. The germline V gene has CDR1 SGHVS and CDR2 FNYEAQ. V shed 1 base and J 5 bases; nucleotides not matched to a gene: 7. The DNA of the CDR3 is TGTGCCAGCAGCTTAGGACTAGCGGGGGGGCGAAAAAACAATGAGCAGTTCTTC. This sequence encodes CASSLGLAGGRKNNEQFF.

This clonotype came up a few times. The chain couples TRBV7-8 to TRBJ1-1, with D possibly being TRBD1 (5 bases). Germline V gene lookup returns CDR1 SGHVS and CDR2 FQNEAQ. The length of the CDR3 is 13 residues. Trimming took off 4 bases at V and 5 bases at J, with 11 bases between the two ends. The CDR3 DNA is TGTGCCAGCAGCTACGACAGCGTTACTGAAGCTTTCTTT. It is translated as CASSYDSVTEAFF.

The chain recombines TRBV24-1 with TRBJ2-7; 7 bases agree with TRBD2. This CDR3 has 12 residues. V trimming: 4 bases; J trimming: 7 bases; junction bases outside the gene matches: 3. Germline V gene lookup returns CDR1 KGHDR and CDR2 SFDVKD. CDR3 residues: CATSDGGGEQYF. As DNA, the CDR3 is TGTGCCACCAGTGACGGCGGGGGTGAGCAGTACTTC.

The chain recombines TRBV5-1 with TRBJ2-2; D is unclear. Germline V CDR1 and CDR2: SGHRS, YFSETQ. This CDR3 has 15 amino acids. V was shortened by 2 bases and J by 1 base, with 9 bases between the two germline ends. The CDR3 DNA follows: TGCGCCAGCAGCTTATTTCCAGGGAACACCGGGGAGCTGTTTTTT. Translating it yields CASSLFPGNTGELFF.

The rearrangement joins TRBV12-3 or TRBV12-4 to TRBJ2-3; D gene uncertain. The V and J ends lost 3 bases and 5 bases respectively, with 9 bases between them. The CDR3 runs 13 residues. CDR3 residues: CASSFYRGDTQYF. In DNA form, the CDR3 reads TGTGCCAGCAGTTTTTACCGTGGAGATACGCAGTATTTT.

The V and J genes are TRBV5-1 and TRBJ2-2; 7 bases align to TRBD1. The CDR3 loop spans 16 amino acids. V was clipped by 1 base and J by 5 bases; unmatched bases: 8. CDR1 SGHRS and CDR2 YFSETQ come from the germline V gene. DNA of the CDR3: TGCGCCAGCAGCTTGCGGCAGGGGGTGGAAACCGGGGAGCTGTTTTTT. It yields the protein CASSLRQGVETGELFF.

The chain carries TRBV6-2 or TRBV6-3 and TRBJ2-2; D might be TRBD1 (5 bases). The germline gives CDR1 MNHEY, CDR2 SVGEGT. The length of the CDR3 is 17 residues. The V end lost 2 bases, the J end lost 7 bases, and 20 bases lay between the germline ends. CDR3 in DNA: TGTGCCAGCAGTTACGAGAGGCGGTTTCCTAGGGGCGGGGAGCTGTTTTTT. Its translation is CASSYERRFPRGGELFF.

The genes are TRBV6-2 or TRBV6-3 and TRBJ2-2; 9 nucleotides line up with TRBD2. V lost 7 bases and J lost 2; bases outside the gene matches: 5. This CDR3 comprises 15 residues. Germline V gene lookup returns CDR1 MNHEY and CDR2 SVGEGT. The CDR3 loop is CASTSSGANTGELFF. In nucleotides, the CDR3 is TGTGCCAGCACCTCTAGCGGGGCAAACACCGGGGAGCTGTTTTTT.

V and J are TRBV13 and TRBJ2-7; D might be TRBD1 (6 bases). The CDR3 consists of 15 residues. Per germline, CDR1 PRHDT and CDR2 FYEKMQ (reference sequence). V was shortened by 6 bases and J by 4 bases, with 19 bases between the two germline ends. CDR3 region: CASSSQGEAGYEQYF. In DNA, the CDR3 is TGTGCCAGCAGTTCACAGGGAGAGGCAGGTTACGAGCAGTACTTC.

This clonotype showed up just a few times. This chain joins TRBV11-2 and TRBJ2-1, with D tentatively TRBD1 (6 bases). Germline-derived CDR1 and CDR2 are SGHAT and FQNNGV. CDR3 length: 13 residues. Trimming removed 3 bases at V and 7 bases at J, with 10 bases between. The CDR3 loop reads CASSFSRGNEQFF. In DNA, the CDR3 is TGTGCCAGCAGCTTCTCCAGGGGAAATGAGCAGTTCTTC.

The rearrangement joins TRBV6-2 or TRBV6-3 to TRBJ1-5; no clear D gene. CDR1 and CDR2 (germline): MNHEY, SVGEGT. V was shortened by 0 bases and J by 0 bases, with 6 bases between the two germline ends. There are 15 residues in the CDR3. The CDR3 sequence: CASSYSSDSNQPQHF. CDR3 nucleotides: TGTGCCAGCAGTTACTCTTCGGATAGCAATCAGCCCCAGCATTTT.

This clonotype occurred a few times. This chain uses TRBV10-3 with TRBJ2-3, with D unclear. This CDR3 contains 14 residues. Trimming left V 0 bases short and J 0 bases short, with 4 bases between. CDR1 is ENHRY and CDR2 is SYGVKD in the germline V gene. CDR3 bases: TGTGCCATCAGTGAGTCTCGCAGCACAGATACGCAGTATTTT. Residues: CAISESRSTDTQYF.

The CDR3 sequence is CASSQDSPWDGYTF. Here the CDR3 DNA reads TGCGCCAGCAGCCAAGATAGTCCGTGGGATGGCTACACCTTC. This sequence joins TRBV4-1 and TRBJ1-2; D unresolved. The CDR3 covers 14 residues. V was clipped by 0 bases and J by 6 bases, with 11 bases between them. Germline lookup yields CDR1 MGHRA and CDR2 YSYEKL.

There are a few counts of this clonotype. CDR3 sequence reads: CSVEDFDSGAKNIQYF. Written as DNA, the CDR3 is TGCAGCGTTGAAGATTTCGACTCAGGAGCCAAAAACATTCAGTACTTC. The rearrangement uses TRBV29-1 and TRBJ2-4; D is unresolved. Trimming shortened V by 0 bases and J by 0 bases, and 12 bases separated the two germline ends. The CDR3 spans 16 residues. Germline V CDR1 and CDR2: SQVTM, ANQGSEA. Based on the CDR3 plus reference TRBV29-1 and TRBJ2-4, the full variable domain is SAVISQKPSRDICQRGTSLTIQCQVDSQVTMMFWYRQQPGQSLTLIATANQGSEATYESGFVIDKFPISRPNLTFSTLTVSNMSPEDSSIYLCSVEDFDSGAKNIQYFGAGTRLSVL.

J is TRBJ2-3 and V is TRBV19; D could derive from TRBD1 or TRBD2 (5 bases each). CDR1 is LNHDA and CDR2 is SQIVND in the germline V gene (reference sequence). Trimming pared 6 bases from V and 2 bases from J, leaving 18 bases between. This CDR3 spans 16 amino acids. DNA of the CDR3: TGTGCCAGTAGCGCTCCTCTTAGGGGAGACACAGATACGCAGTATTTT. Translating gives CASSAPLRGDTDTQYF.

This clonotype was recorded a few times. The rearrangement joins TRBV11-2 to TRBJ1-1, with D hard to call. Looked up from germline, CDR1 is SGHAT and CDR2 is FQNNGV. The V gene lost 7 bases and the J gene lost 1 base, with 10 bases spanning the gap. CDR3 length: 13 residues. CDR3 DNA: TGTGCCAGCACCTTCGCTCCGAACACTGAAGCTTTCTTT. Protein product: CASTFAPNTEAFF. The variable domain in full, completed from reference TRBV11-2 and TRBJ1-1, reads EAGVAQSPRYKIIEKRQSVAFWCNPISGHATLYWYQQILGQGPKLLIQFQNNGVVDDSQLPKDRFSAERLKGVDSTLKIQPAKLEDSAVYLCASTFAPNTEAFFGQGTRLTVV.

Worth noting for this clonotype: Sequence at one end of the junction differs from germline and may be a read error. This sequence joins TRBV5-4 and TRBJ1-1; unclear D gene. The CDR3 loop spans 13 amino acids. Per germline, CDR1 SGHNT and CDR2 YYREEE (reference sequence). The CDR3 protein is CANSLDAAPEAFF. The CDR3 region has the DNA TGTGCCAACAGCTTGGACGCGGCCCCTGAAGCTTTCTTT.

The chain has TRBV6-2 or TRBV6-3 and TRBJ2-7; D call uncertain. Germline V gives CDR1 MNHEY, CDR2 SVGEGT. CDR3 length: 14 residues. V lost 6 bases and J lost 0, with 12 bases in between. This chain's CDR3 is CASRTRQISYEQYV. The DNA of the CDR3 is TGTGCCAGCAGAACCAGGCAGATCTCCTACGAGCAGTACGTC.

This chain connects TRBV27 to TRBJ1-5; the D gene is possibly TRBD1 (6 bases). Trimming took 5 bases from V and 2 from J, leaving 13 bases between them. The CDR3 is made up of 15 amino acids. Germline CDR1 reads MNHEY; CDR2 reads SMNVEV (reference sequence). The CDR3 sequence is CASSPRQDGNQPQHF. The CDR3 DNA sequence: TGTGCCAGCAGTCCCCGACAGGATGGCAATCAGCCCCAGCATTTT.

A few counts support this clonotype. J is TRBJ2-3 and V is TRBV7-6, with 10 bases matching TRBD1. The J segment lost 5 bases and the V segment lost 5 bases, leaving 7 bases of the junction unmatched. Germline V gene data show CDR1 as SGHVS and CDR2 as FNYEAQ. The CDR3 contains 15 residues. CDR3 DNA: TGTGCCAGCAGCATGACAGGGGGCTGGGGAGATACGCAGTATTTT. It is translated as CASSMTGGWGDTQYF.